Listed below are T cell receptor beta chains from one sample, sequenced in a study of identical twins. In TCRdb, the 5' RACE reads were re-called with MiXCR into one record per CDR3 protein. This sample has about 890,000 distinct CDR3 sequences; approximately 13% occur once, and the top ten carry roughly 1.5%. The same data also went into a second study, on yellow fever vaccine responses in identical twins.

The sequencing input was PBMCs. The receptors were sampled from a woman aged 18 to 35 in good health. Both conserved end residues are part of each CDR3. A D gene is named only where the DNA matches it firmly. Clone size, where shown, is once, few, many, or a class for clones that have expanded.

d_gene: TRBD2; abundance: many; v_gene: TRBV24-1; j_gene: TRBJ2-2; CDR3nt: TGTGCCACCAGTCTACGGGAGGACCTCCGTGGGGAGCTGTTTTTT; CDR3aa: CATSLREDLRGELFF
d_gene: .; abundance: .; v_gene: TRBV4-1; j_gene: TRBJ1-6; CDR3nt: TGCGCCAGCAGCAGCCCCCAGGGGTCACCCCTCCACTTT; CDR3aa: CASSSPQGSPLHF
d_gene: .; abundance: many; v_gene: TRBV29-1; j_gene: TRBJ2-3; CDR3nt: TGCAGCGTTGAAGGGATGCGACAGAGAAGCACAGATACGCAGTATTTT; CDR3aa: CSVEGMRQRSTDTQYF
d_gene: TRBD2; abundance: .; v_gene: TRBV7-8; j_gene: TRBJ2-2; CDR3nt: TGTGCCAGCAGCAACGCCGGGGGGGCCGGGGAGCTGTTTTTT; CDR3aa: CASSNAGGAGELFF
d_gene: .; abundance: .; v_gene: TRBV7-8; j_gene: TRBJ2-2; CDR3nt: TGTGCCAGCAGAGGAGGGGGGCTAAACGGGGAGCTGTTTTTT; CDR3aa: CASRGGGLNGELFF
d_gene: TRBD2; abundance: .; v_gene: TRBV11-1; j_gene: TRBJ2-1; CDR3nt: TGTGCCAGCAGCCCAGCTGGGACTAGCGGGACAAGGGACAATGAGCAGTTCTTC; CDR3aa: CASSPAGTSGTRDNEQFF
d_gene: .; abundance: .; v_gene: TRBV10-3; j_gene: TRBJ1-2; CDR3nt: TGTGCCATCAGTGATGGGGGGCTCAACTATGGCTACACCTTC; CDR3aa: CAISDGGLNYGYTF
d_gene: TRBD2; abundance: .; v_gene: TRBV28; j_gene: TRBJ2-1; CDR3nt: TGTGCCAGCACCTCCACTAGCGTCTCCTCCTACAATGAGCAGTTCTTC; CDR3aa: CASTSTSVSSYNEQFF
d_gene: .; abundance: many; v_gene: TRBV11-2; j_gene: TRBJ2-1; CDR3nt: TGTGCCAGCAGCCTCGGCCATGGCGGAAAAGGCAATGAGCAGTTCTTC; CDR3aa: CASSLGHGGKGNEQFF
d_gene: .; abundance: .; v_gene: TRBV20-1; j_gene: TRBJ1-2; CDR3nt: TGCAGTGCTAGAGATCGATGGGACTATGGCTACACCTTC; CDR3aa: CSARDRWDYGYTF
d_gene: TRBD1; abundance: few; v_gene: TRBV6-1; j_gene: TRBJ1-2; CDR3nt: TGTGCCAGCAAAATCGGGACAGGAGATGGCTACACCTTC; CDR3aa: CASKIGTGDGYTF
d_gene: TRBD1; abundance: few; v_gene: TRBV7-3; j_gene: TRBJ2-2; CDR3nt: TGTGCCAGCAGCTTAAGGGCCGCTCGTCTCGGGACAGGGGCGCTTATGTTCACCGGGGAGCTGTTTTTT; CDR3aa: CASSLRAARLGTGALMFTGELFF
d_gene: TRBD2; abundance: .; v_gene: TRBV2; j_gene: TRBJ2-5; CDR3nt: TGTGCCAGCAAAGGTTGGGCTAGCGGGAGGGAAGAGACCCAGTACTTC; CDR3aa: CASKGWASGREETQYF
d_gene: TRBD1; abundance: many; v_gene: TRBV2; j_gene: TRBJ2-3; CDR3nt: TGTGCCAGCAGTGCGGACAGGGCTAGCACAGATACGCAGTATTTT; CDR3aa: CASSADRASTDTQYF
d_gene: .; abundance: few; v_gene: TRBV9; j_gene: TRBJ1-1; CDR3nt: TGTGCCAGCAGCGTAGGTAGTCCCGGGCCGAACACTGAAGCTTTCTTT; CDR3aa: CASSVGSPGPNTEAFF
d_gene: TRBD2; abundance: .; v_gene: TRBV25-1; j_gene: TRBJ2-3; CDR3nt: TGTGCCAGCAGTGATCTAGCGGGGGCCACAGATACGCAGTATTTT; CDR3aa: CASSDLAGATDTQYF
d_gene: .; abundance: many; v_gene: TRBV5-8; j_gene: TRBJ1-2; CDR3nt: TGTGCCAGCAGCTTAAGGCCTGACTATGGCTACACCTTC; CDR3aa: CASSLRPDYGYTF
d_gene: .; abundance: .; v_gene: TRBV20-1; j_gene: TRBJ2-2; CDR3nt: TGCAGTGCCCCTCGTGGGGACGCGAACACCGGGGAGCTGTTTTTT; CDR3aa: CSAPRGDANTGELFF
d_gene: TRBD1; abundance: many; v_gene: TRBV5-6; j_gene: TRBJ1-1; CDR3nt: TGTGCCAGCAGCCATAGACAGGGAGGGACTGAAGCTTTCTTT; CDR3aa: CASSHRQGGTEAFF